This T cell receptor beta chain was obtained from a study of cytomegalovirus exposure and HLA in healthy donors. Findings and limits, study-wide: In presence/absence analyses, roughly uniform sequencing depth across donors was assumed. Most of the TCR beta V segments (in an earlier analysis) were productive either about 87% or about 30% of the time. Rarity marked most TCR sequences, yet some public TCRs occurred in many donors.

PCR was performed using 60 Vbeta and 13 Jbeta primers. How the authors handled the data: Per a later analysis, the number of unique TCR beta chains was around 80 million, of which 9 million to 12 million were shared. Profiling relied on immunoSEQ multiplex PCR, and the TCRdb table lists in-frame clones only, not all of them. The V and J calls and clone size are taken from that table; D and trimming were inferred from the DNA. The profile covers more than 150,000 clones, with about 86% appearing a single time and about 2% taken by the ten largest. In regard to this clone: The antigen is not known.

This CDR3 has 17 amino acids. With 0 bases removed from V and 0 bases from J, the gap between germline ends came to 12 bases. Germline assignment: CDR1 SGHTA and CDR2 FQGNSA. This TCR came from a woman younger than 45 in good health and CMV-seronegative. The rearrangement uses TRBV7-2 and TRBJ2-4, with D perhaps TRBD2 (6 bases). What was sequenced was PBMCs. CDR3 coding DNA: TGTGCCAGCAGCTTAGCGACTAGTCTTATAGCCAAAAACATTCAGTACTTC. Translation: CASSLATSLIAKNIQYF.